Listed here are 24 T cell receptor beta chains from one sample, sequenced in a study of cytomegalovirus exposure and HLA in healthy donors. Primers: 60 Vbeta forward and 13 Jbeta reverse. The assay was immunoSEQ multiplex PCR, and TCRdb's table has in-frame clones only and misses some. Among about 220,000 clones listed, 70% to 80% were seen once. Material: PBMCs. These receptors were obtained from a woman younger than 45 in good health and CMV-seronegative.

The chain couples TRBV6-5 to TRBJ2-6, with D possibly matching TRBD1 (5 bases). The V gene's germline CDR1 is MNHEY and CDR2 SVGAGI. The CDR3 totals 15 residues. With 6 bases removed from V and 0 bases from J, the gap between germline ends came to 9 bases. CDR3 in DNA: TGTGCCAGCAGCTCAGGGCTCTCTGGGGCCAACGTCCTGACTTTC. Amino acids: CASSSGLSGANVLTF.

This CDR3 is CASTRTGVYEQYF. CDR3 nucleotides: TGTGCCAGCACCCGGACAGGGGTCTACGAGCAGTACTTC. This chain connects TRBV6-1 to TRBJ2-7, with 9 bases that match TRBD1. The junction had 4 bases not matched to a gene; V was cut back by 7 bases and J by 3 bases. The CDR3 runs to 13 residues. The V gene's germline CDR1 is MNHNS and CDR2 SASEGT.

V usage is TRBV25-1 and J usage is TRBJ1-1, with 9 bases aligning to TRBD1. Germline CDR1 is MGHDK and CDR2 is SYGVNS. CDR3 length equals 14 residues. V shed 6 bases and J 1 base; nucleotides not matched to a gene: 3. CDR3 in DNA: TGTGCCAGCAGCCAACAGGGGGCGAACACTGAAGCTTTCTTT. Protein sequence: CASSQQGANTEAFF. The whole variable domain, filled in from reference TRBV25-1 and TRBJ1-1, reads EADIYQTPRYLVIGTGKKITLECSQTMGHDKMYWYQQDPGMELHLIHYSYGVNSTEKGDLSSESTVSRIRTEHFPLTLESARPSHTSQYLCASSQQGANTEAFFGQGTRLTVV.

The chain couples TRBV10-3 to TRBJ1-3, with TRBD1 matching over 7 bases. Germline lookup yields CDR1 ENHRY and CDR2 SYGVKD. The CDR3 is 16 amino acids. The ends lost 4 bases at V and 0 bases at J; junction bases unmatched: 6. The CDR3 sequence: CAISVTGDLSGNTIYF. The CDR3, as DNA: TGTGCCATCAGTGTCACAGGGGACCTCTCTGGAAACACCATATATTTT.

CDR3 DNA: TGTGCCAGCAGCTCATCCCAGGGGAACGAGCAGTACTTC. It is translated as CASSSSQGNEQYF. The J gene is TRBJ2-7, the V gene TRBV7-9, with D maybe TRBD1 (6 bases). V lost 4 bases, J lost 5 bases, and 12 bases lay in between. Germline values: CDR1 SEHNR, CDR2 FQNEAQ (reference sequence). CDR3 length equals 13 residues.

This clone was seen a handful of times. The V and J genes are TRBV18 and TRBJ2-7, with 8 positions matching TRBD2. After removal of 2 bases from V and 0 bases from J, the junction contained 0 bases not matched to a gene. Germline CDR1 KGHSH, CDR2 LQKENI. The CDR3 loop spans 14 amino acids. CDR3 in amino acids: CASSPGLASYEQYF. CDR3 DNA: TGTGCCAGCTCACCAGGACTAGCCTCCTACGAGCAGTACTTC.

This clone was detected only a few times. The CDR3 end shows no conserved phenylalanine or tryptophan, and so a read error is likely. This chain uses TRBV6-5 with TRBJ1-1; D gene unclear. There are 14 residues in the CDR3. Per the germline V gene, CDR1 is MNHEY and CDR2 is SVGAGI. The V and J ends lost 5 bases and 4 bases respectively, with 14 bases between them. CDR3 loop: CASSLPGSVTEAFL. For the CDR3, the DNA is TGTGCCAGCAGTCTCCCGGGGTCAGTCACTGAAGCTTTCTTG.

The rearrangement uses TRBV30 and TRBJ2-1; 9 nucleotides agree with TRBD2. V shed 4 bases and J 3 bases; nucleotides not matched to a gene: 7. CDR3 size: 15 residues. The V gene's germline CDR1 is GTSNPN and CDR2 SVGIG (reference sequence). This chain's CDR3 is CAWKGGTSNYNEQFF. CDR3 sequence (DNA): TGTGCCTGGAAAGGGGGGACTAGCAACTACAATGAGCAGTTCTTC.

The rearrangement links TRBV5-5 to TRBJ2-5; D not certain. The germline V and J ends were trimmed by 0 bases and 2 bases, with 8 bases remaining between them. The germline V gene has CDR1 SGHKS and CDR2 YYEKEE (reference sequence). CDR3 length: 14 amino acids. The CDR3 nucleotides are TGTGCCAGCAGCTTGGAAGAGCCACAAGAGACCCAGTACTTC. This encodes CASSLEEPQETQYF.

The chain has TRBV5-6 and TRBJ2-1; 7 bases match TRBD2. The ends lost 3 bases at V and 10 bases at J; junction bases unmatched: 13. Germline CDR1 SGHDT, CDR2 YYEEEE. The CDR3 is 15 amino acids. For the CDR3, the DNA is TGTGCCAGCAGCTGGACTAGTTTTGTTTCGGAGGAGCAGTTCTTC. Translated: CASSWTSFVSEEQFF.

The sample holds a few counts of this clone. This chain links TRBV27 with TRBJ2-3; D unclear. CDR1 and CDR2 from the germline V gene are MNHEY and SMNVEV (reference sequence). CDR3 length equals 13 residues. Between the trimmed V and J ends, which lost 8 bases and 2 bases, there was a span of 11 bases. CDR3 coding DNA: TGTGCCAGCGGCCCTAGACTCACAGATACGCAGTATTTT. Residues: CASGPRLTDTQYF.

The chain carries TRBV6-1 and TRBJ2-1, with D possibly being TRBD1 (6 bases). The CDR3 is made up of 13 amino acids. CDR1 MNHNS and CDR2 SASEGT come from the germline V gene. Trimming stripped 4 bases from V and 3 bases from J, with 7 bases between. In nucleotides, the CDR3 is TGTGCCAGCAGTGCAGGGGTCTACAATGAGCAGTTCTTC. Amino acid sequence: CASSAGVYNEQFF.

The count of this clone is one. This chain joins TRBV14 and TRBJ1-2; D possibly corresponds to TRBD1 (5 bases). There are 13 residues in the CDR3. Trimming removed 3 bases from V and 13 bases from J, with 18 bases in between. Germline-derived CDR1 and CDR2 are SGHDN and FVKESK. The CDR3 is CASSQNFGTPTTF. As DNA, the CDR3 is TGTGCCAGCAGCCAGAATTTCGGGACTCCCACCACCTTC.

The chain links TRBV19 to TRBJ1-2, with 7 bases aligning to TRBD1. Germline assignment: CDR1 LNHDA and CDR2 SQIVND (reference sequence). The CDR3 length is 14 residues. J gave up 3 bases and V 0 bases, and 1 base lay outside the gene matches. The CDR3 nucleotides are TGTGCCAGTAGTATAGAGGGACAGCACTATGGCTACACCTTC. This sequence encodes CASSIEGQHYGYTF.

The chain uses TRBV7-8 and TRBJ2-7, with TRBD1 as a possible D gene (6 bases). Germline values: CDR1 SGHVS, CDR2 FQNEAQ. Between the trimmed V and J ends, which lost 4 bases and 3 bases, there was a span of 16 bases. The CDR3 is made up of 15 amino acids. CDR3 residues: CASSSSWGPFYEQYF. Written as DNA, the CDR3 is TGTGCCAGCAGCTCCTCCTGGGGGCCGTTCTACGAGCAGTACTTC.

V gene TRBV11-3 combines with J gene TRBJ1-2; D gene uncertain. Trimming stripped 5 bases from V and 8 bases from J, with 12 bases between. This CDR3 is 12 amino acids long. Germline assignment: CDR1 SGHNT and CDR2 YENEEA. The CDR3 sequence is CASSPSRGGYTF. The CDR3 nucleotides are TGTGCCAGCAGCCCCTCCCGAGGGGGCTACACCTTC.

The V and J genes are TRBV2 and TRBJ2-5; TRBD1 aligns across 9 bases. CDR1 and CDR2 from the germline V gene are SNHLY and FYNNEI. The CDR3 covers 15 residues. Trimming cost V 6 bases and J 5 bases; bases outside gene matches: 10. Written as DNA, the CDR3 is TGTGCCAGCAGACGCGACGGACAGGGGACTGAGACCCAGTACTTC. This gives the protein CASRRDGQGTETQYF.

This clone came up a few times. The chain uses TRBV19 and TRBJ1-6; the D is unclear. V was shortened by 2 bases and J by 8 bases, with 7 bases between the two germline ends. Germline values: CDR1 LNHDA, CDR2 SQIVND (reference sequence). The CDR3 totals 13 residues. The DNA of the CDR3 is TGTGCCAGTAGTATAAGAACGGATTCACCCCTCCACTTT. Residues: CASSIRTDSPLHF.

The gene calls are TRBV5-1 and TRBJ2-1, with D unresolved. Between the trimmed V and J ends, which lost 0 bases and 3 bases, there was a span of 13 bases. The CDR3 sequence is 16 residues long. Germline values: CDR1 SGHRS, CDR2 YFSETQ. The CDR3 is CASSLAGSSNYNEQFF. Here the CDR3 DNA reads TGCGCCAGCAGCTTGGCAGGCTCTTCCAACTACAATGAGCAGTTCTTC.

This clone was counted a single time. This sequence joins TRBV27 and TRBJ2-3; TRBD2 matches 11 bases. The CDR3 runs 14 residues. V gave up 7 bases and J gave up 8 bases; unmatched junction bases: 8. The V gene's germline CDR1 is MNHEY and CDR2 SMNVEV (reference sequence). As DNA, the CDR3 is TGTGCCAGCACCTTTAGCGGGGGGGCACGTACGCAGTATTTT. Its protein product is CASTFSGGARTQYF.

V is TRBV6-6 and J is TRBJ2-1; D might be TRBD2 (6 bases). Germline CDR1 MNHNY, CDR2 SVGAGI (reference sequence). CDR3 length equals 14 residues. V shed 3 bases and J shed 7 bases, with 13 bases lying between them. CDR3 amino acids: CASSYSGVENEQFF. The CDR3 DNA reads as TGTGCCAGCAGTTATTCGGGAGTAGAGAATGAGCAGTTCTTC.

This chain joins TRBV7-8 and TRBJ1-4, with 7 positions matching TRBD1. Trimming at V came to 5 bases and at J to 8 bases, leaving 8 bases not matched to a gene. This CDR3 region has 14 residues. Germline CDR1 reads SGHVS; CDR2 reads FQNEAQ. CDR3 bases: TGTGCCAGCAGCCTGACAGGGAAGGGGGAAAAACTGTTTTTT. Its translation is CASSLTGKGEKLFF.

This chain connects TRBV6-6 to TRBJ2-1; maybe TRBD1 (6 bases). Germline V gene data show CDR1 as MNHNY and CDR2 as SVGAGI (reference sequence). The CDR3 runs 15 residues. V gave up 6 bases and J gave up 8 bases, with 20 bases separating them. This chain's CDR3 is CASRHPGDTIYEQFF. DNA of the CDR3: TGTGCCAGCAGGCACCCAGGGGACACCATCTATGAGCAGTTCTTC.

V and J are TRBV6-5 and TRBJ2-3; D is perhaps TRBD1 (6 bases). Germline-derived CDR1 and CDR2 are MNHEY and SVGAGI. V lost 5 bases, J lost 5 bases, and 17 bases lay in between. The CDR3 consists of 15 residues. DNA of the CDR3: TGTGCCAGCAGTCTACAGGGCATGGGGGTAGATACGCAGTATTTT. Translated, it gives CASSLQGMGVDTQYF.